These T cell receptor beta chains were read from a single sample in a study of CD8 T cells in Susac syndrome. One entry per CDR3 protein results from TCRdb running MiXCR on the immunoSEQ multiplex PCR reads. The sample includes fewer than 150,000 distinct CDR3 sequences, 95% of them seen just once. The sequenced material came from CD8+ T cells from PBMCs. Every receptor here comes from a human donor with Susac syndrome. CDR3s include the opening cysteine and the closing phenylalanine or tryptophan. The D gene is left open where the match is weak. Rows may omit the clone size; those that give it use once, few, many or a size class.

j_call d_call v_call clone_size cdr3_length cdr3_nt cdr3_aa
TRBJ1-2 TRBD1 TRBV3-1 - 18 TGTGCCAGCAGCCAAGATTGGCGGACAGGGGGTTATTTCTATGGCTACACCTTC CASSQDWRTGGYFYGYTF
TRBJ2-1 - TRBV5-4 - 11 TGTGCCGGGCATAAGTCTAATGAGCAGTTCTTC CAGHKSNEQFF
TRBJ2-1 TRBD1 TRBV11-3 - 15 TGTGCCAGCAGCTTATGGGACAGGGATGACAATGAGCAGTTCTTC CASSLWDRDDNEQFF
TRBJ2-1 - TRBV12-3/TRBV12-4 - 13 TGTGCCATCTCGGGACGGCTTTACAATGAGCAGTTCTTC CAISGRLYNEQFF
TRBJ2-7 TRBD2 TRBV7-2 - 21 TGTGCCAGCAGCTTAGCGCCTTTGGCTTTACTAGCGGGAGTTGTATCCTACGAGCAGTACTTC CASSLAPLALLAGVVSYEQYF
TRBJ2-2 - TRBV4-1 - 13 TGCGCCAGCAGCCAAGATCTAGCCGGGGAGCTGTTTTTT CASSQDLAGELFF
TRBJ1-2 TRBD1 TRBV20-1 - 14 TGCAGTGCTAGAGAAACAGGGGGGAACTATGGCTACACCTTC CSARETGGNYGYTF
TRBJ2-1 - TRBV4-2 - 13 TGTGCCAGCAGCCAGGGACCGTACAATGAGCAGTTCTTC CASSQGPYNEQFF
TRBJ2-1 - TRBV29-1 once 10 TGCAGCGTGGGGCTGGATGAGCAGTTCTTC CSVGLDEQFF
TRBJ1-3 TRBD1 TRBV6-1 - 16 TGTGCCAGCAGTCCGTACCGACAGGGCTCTGGAAACACCATATATTTT CASSPYRQGSGNTIYF
TRBJ2-7 TRBD1 TRBV27 - 15 TGTGCCAGCAGCCTGAGAGGGACAGGGGGCTACGAGCAGTACTTC CASSLRGTGGYEQYF
TRBJ1-1 - TRBV19 - 10 TGTGCCAGTTCCCACACTGAAGCTTTCTTT CASSHTEAFF
TRBJ2-7 - TRBV27 - 14 TGTGCCAGCAAAGTCCTGGACAACGCCTACGAGCAGTACTTC CASKVLDNAYEQYF
TRBJ2-7 - TRBV27 - 16 TGTGCCAGCAGTCCCTCCAGTGGGAGCTTCTCCTACGAGCAGTACTTC CASSPSSGSFSYEQYF
TRBJ1-1 - TRBV20-1 once 14 TGCAGTGTTTCCCCCTGGGGGGTGAACACTGAAGCTTTCTTT CSVSPWGVNTEAFF
TRBJ2-7 - TRBV7-2 - 14 TGTGCCAGCAGCTTCGGGGGCCTCTCCTACGAGCAGTACTTC CASSFGGLSYEQYF
TRBJ1-1 - TRBV7-9 - 14 TGTGCCAGCAGCTTAGATCTCCAGAACACTGAAGCTTTCTTT CASSLDLQNTEAFF
TRBJ2-1 - TRBV28 - 19 TGTGCCAGCAGTTTTGGGCACTTACAGGGCCCAAAATCCTACAATGAGCAGTTCTTC CASSFGHLQGPKSYNEQFF
TRBJ2-7 - TRBV7-9 - 14 TGTGCCAGCAGCTTAGTTTTGGGGGGGCACGAGCAGTACTTC CASSLVLGGHEQYF
TRBJ1-2 TRBD1 TRBV24-1 - 16 TGTGCCACCAGTGATACCGGACAGGGCACTAACTATGGCTACACCTTC CATSDTGQGTNYGYTF
TRBJ2-7 - TRBV3-1 - 15 TGTGCCAGCAGCCAAGATCCTAAGAGCTCCTACGAGCAGTACTTC CASSQDPKSSYEQYF
TRBJ2-1 TRBD1 TRBV10-2 once 16 TGCGCCAGCAGTGCCGGGACAGGGTTCCCCTACAATGAGCAGTTCTTC CASSAGTGFPYNEQFF
TRBJ2-7 - TRBV20-1 - 15 TGCAGTGCTAGAGATCTGGACAGAACCTCCTACGAGCAGTACTTC CSARDLDRTSYEQYF
TRBJ2-7 - TRBV7-9 - 15 TGTGCCAGCAGCCGGGACCCCACGGGTACCTACGAGCAGTACTTC CASSRDPTGTYEQYF
TRBJ2-1 - TRBV5-1 - 16 TGCGCCAGCAGCTTGGGGGGGGCCCCCGAGGGGAATGAGCAGTTCTTC CASSLGGAPEGNEQFF
TRBJ2-7 TRBD1 TRBV11-1 - 14 TGTGCCAGCAGCGCCCGGGACAGCGGAGGCGAGCAGTACTTC CASSARDSGGEQYF
TRBJ2-5 TRBD2 TRBV6-1 - 18 TGTGCCAGCATGGTGCGACTAGCGGGAGGGCCTATCGAAGAGACCCAGTACTTC CASMVRLAGGPIEETQYF
TRBJ1-2 TRBD1 TRBV20-1 once 11 TGCAGTGCTATCGGGGACAGAGGCTACACCTTC CSAIGDRGYTF
TRBJ1-2 TRBD1 TRBV27 - 21 TGTGCCAGCAGTTCCCTCCTGGGACAGCCGAATCGAATCCCGCCTCACTATGGCTACACCTTC CASSSLLGQPNRIPPHYGYTF
TRBJ1-2 - TRBV7-9 - 16 TGTGCCAGCAGCTTAGAAGGGACGGAACCTAACTATGGCTACACCTTC CASSLEGTEPNYGYTF
TRBJ2-3 TRBD2 TRBV5-1 - 17 TGCGCCAGCAGTTCCGGGACTAGCGTCGCTAGCACAGATACGCAGTATTTT CASSSGTSVASTDTQYF
TRBJ2-3 TRBD2 TRBV9 - 15 TGTGCCAGCAGCGTAGTAGCGGGAGGCACAGATACGCAGTATTTT CASSVVAGGTDTQYF
TRBJ2-3 TRBD1 TRBV24-1 - 18 TGTGCCACCAGTGATTTGTTTCCGGACAGGGGGAACACAGATACGCAGTATTTT CATSDLFPDRGNTDTQYF
TRBJ2-3 TRBD2 TRBV2 - 16 TGTGCCAGCAGTGAAGTAGTAGCGGGCCCCACAGATACGCAGTATTTT CASSEVVAGPTDTQYF
TRBJ2-1 TRBD1 TRBV24-1 - 13 TGTGCCACCGATTGGGACAGCTACAATGAGCAGTTCTTC CATDWDSYNEQFF
TRBJ1-1 - TRBV4-1 once 14 TGCGCCAGCAGCCAGGTCTACCTAGGGACTGAAGCTTTCTTT CASSQVYLGTEAFF
TRBJ1-2 - TRBV9 - 13 TGTGCCACCAACAGTGGTAAGGGTGGTGGCTACACCTTC CATNSGKGGGYTF
TRBJ1-2 TRBD1 TRBV7-3 - 19 TGTGCCAGCAGCTCTACCAAAGAGCCACAGGGGGATGATAACTATGGCTACACCTTC CASSSTKEPQGDDNYGYTF
TRBJ2-7 - TRBV5-1 - 13 TGCGCCAGCAGCTTGCAGGGGATCTACGAGCAGTACTTC CASSLQGIYEQYF
TRBJ1-1 - TRBV4-1 - 14 TGCGCCAGCAGCCAATCGACTCTTGCCACTGAAGCTTTCTTT CASSQSTLATEAFF
TRBJ2-7 TRBD2 TRBV2 - 13 TGTGCCAGCAGTAGGGACTACTCCTACGAGCAGTACTTC CASSRDYSYEQYF
TRBJ1-5 TRBD1 TRBV28 - 15 TGTGCCAGCAGTACGCAACAGGGGTGGGGTCAGCCCCAGCATTTT CASSTQQGWGQPQHF
TRBJ1-5 - TRBV24-1 - 16 TGTGCCACCAGTGTCTTGAGGGAGGATGGCAATCAGCCCCAGCATTTT CATSVLREDGNQPQHF
TRBJ2-1 - TRBV28 - 13 TGTGCCAGCAGTTTTGGGGTAAACAATGAGCAGTTCTTC CASSFGVNNEQFF
TRBJ2-5 TRBD2 TRBV15 - 18 TGTGCCACCAGCAGAGATCGATACGGGCTAGCGGGGGGAGAGACCCAGTACTTC CATSRDRYGLAGGETQYF